A selection of T cell receptor beta chains follows, all from one sample in a study of cytomegalovirus exposure and HLA in healthy donors. Sequencing was performed with immunoSEQ multiplex PCR; in TCRdb, only in-frame clones are kept and a portion is missing. The table has approximately 150,000 clones, about 70% seen once. Source material: PBMCs. Receptors were obtained from a young woman in good health and CMV-seropositive. CDR3s include the opening cysteine and the closing phenylalanine or tryptophan. A D gene is named only where the DNA matches it firmly. Clone size, where shown, is once, few, many, or a class for clones that have expanded.

D: .
length: 11
V: TRBV19
size: .
J: TRBJ2-1
DNA: TGTGCCAGTACGGATGGGCGGGGGCAGTTCTTC
CDR3: CASTDGRGQFF

D: TRBD2
length: 15
V: TRBV18
size: .
J: TRBJ2-5
DNA: TGTGCCAGCTCACCAGTTGCGGGGGTACAAGAGACCCAGTACTTC
CDR3: CASSPVAGVQETQYF

D: TRBD1
length: 17
V: TRBV7-8
size: .
J: TRBJ2-3
DNA: TGTGCCAGCAGCTTAGGTCAGGGGGAGAAAATCACAGATACGCAGTATTTT
CDR3: CASSLGQGEKITDTQYF

D: .
length: 11
V: TRBV19
size: once
J: TRBJ1-2
DNA: TGTGCCAGTAGTATCGGTATTGGCTACACCTTC
CDR3: CASSIGIGYTF

D: TRBD1
length: 13
V: TRBV28
size: .
J: TRBJ2-7
DNA: TGTGCCAGCACGGGACAGGGGCAGTACGAGCAGTACTTC
CDR3: CASTGQGQYEQYF

D: TRBD1
length: 11
V: TRBV20-1
size: few
J: TRBJ2-7
DNA: TGCAGTGCTCACCGGAGACAGGGGATTGACTTC
CDR3: CSAHRRQGIDF

D: .
length: 13
V: TRBV25-1
size: few
J: TRBJ2-7
DNA: TGTGCCAGCAGTAGCGGGCCCGTAGGCGAGCAGTACTTC
CDR3: CASSSGPVGEQYF

D: .
length: 13
V: TRBV7-9
size: .
J: TRBJ2-2
DNA: TGTGCCAGCAGCTTTACGAACACCGGGGAGCTGTTTTTT
CDR3: CASSFTNTGELFF

D: TRBD2
length: 14
V: TRBV5-1
size: few
J: TRBJ2-2
DNA: TGCGCCAGCAGCCGGCTAGCGGTGACCGGGGAGCTGTTTTTT
CDR3: CASSRLAVTGELFF

D: .
length: 14
V: TRBV15
size: once
J: TRBJ2-3
DNA: TGTGCCACCAGCAGAGTTGACTCCACAGATACGCAGTATTTT
CDR3: CATSRVDSTDTQYF

D: .
length: 14
V: TRBV6-6
size: .
J: TRBJ2-3
DNA: TGTGCCAGCAGGACCACGGAGTTCACAGATACGCAGTATTTT
CDR3: CASRTTEFTDTQYF

D: .
length: 13
V: TRBV4-2
size: .
J: TRBJ1-1
DNA: TGTGCCAGCAGCCCGAGAGGGAGAACTGAAGCTTTCTTT
CDR3: CASSPRGRTEAFF

D: TRBD2
length: 17
V: TRBV15
size: .
J: TRBJ2-3
DNA: TGTGCCACCAGCAGATCCAGACTAGCGGGGGGTCCAGATACGCAGTATTTT
CDR3: CATSRSRLAGGPDTQYF

D: .
length: 13
V: TRBV7-8
size: .
J: TRBJ2-7
DNA: TGTGCCAGCAGCCCGCCTTACAACTACGAGCAGTACTTC
CDR3: CASSPPYNYEQYF

D: TRBD1
length: 15
V: TRBV6-4
size: few
J: TRBJ2-3
DNA: TGTGCCAGCAGCCAAGGACAGGGGAGCACAGATACGCAGTATTTT
CDR3: CASSQGQGSTDTQYF

D: .
length: 15
V: TRBV7-2
size: once
J: TRBJ2-3
DNA: TGTGCCAGCAGCTTAGCGACAGGAGCCACAGATACGCAGTATTTT
CDR3: CASSLATGATDTQYF

D: .
length: 15
V: TRBV7-3
size: .
J: TRBJ1-2
DNA: TGTGCCAGCAGCTTAGGGCCGGGAAGGGAGAATGGCTACACCTTC
CDR3: CASSLGPGRENGYTF

D: .
length: 12
V: TRBV5-1
size: .
J: TRBJ1-1
DNA: TGCGCCAGCGGAAGGGGGAACACTGAAGCTTTCTTT
CDR3: CASGRGNTEAFF

D: .
length: 15
V: TRBV15
size: once
J: TRBJ1-3
DNA: TGTGCCACCAGCAGACCCGCGGAGGGAGGCAACACCATATATTTT
CDR3: CATSRPAEGGNTIYF

D: .
length: 15
V: TRBV9
size: .
J: TRBJ1-1
DNA: TGTGCCAGCAGCGTAGGTTCCCAGATGAACACTGAAGCTTTCTTT
CDR3: CASSVGSQMNTEAFF

D: .
length: 15
V: TRBV5-5
size: .
J: TRBJ1-2
DNA: TGTGCCAGCAGCTTCGGCGGGGGGGAGAACTATGGCTACACCTTC
CDR3: CASSFGGGENYGYTF

D: TRBD1
length: 14
V: TRBV11-2
size: .
J: TRBJ2-7
DNA: TGTGCCAGCAGCTTGCGGGACAGGGGGCACGAGCAGTACTTC
CDR3: CASSLRDRGHEQYF

D: .
length: 12
V: TRBV5-1
size: .
J: TRBJ2-7
DNA: TGCGCCAGCAGCGAGGGTTCCTACGAGCAGTACTTC
CDR3: CASSEGSYEQYF

D: .
length: 13
V: TRBV6-5
size: .
J: TRBJ1-2
DNA: TGTGCCAGCAGTTACGTTGCCCAGACATCTCTCGAATTC
CDR3: CASSYVAQTSLEF

D: .
length: 13
V: TRBV7-3
size: .
J: TRBJ2-5
DNA: TGTGCCAGCAGTCGCAACCAGGAAGAGACCCAGTACTTC
CDR3: CASSRNQEETQYF

D: .
length: 15
V: TRBV7-9
size: .
J: TRBJ1-1
DNA: TGTGCCAGCAGCCCGGCGGGGGGATGGGGCACTGAAGCTTTCTTT
CDR3: CASSPAGGWGTEAFF

D: .
length: 12
V: TRBV7-9
size: .
J: TRBJ2-3
DNA: TGTGCCAGCAGTTCAATCACAGATACGCAGTATTTT
CDR3: CASSSITDTQYF